This T cell receptor beta chain was sequenced in a study of CD8+CD57+ T cells in acquired aplastic anemia. Study overall: The study obtained an average of roughly 2.9 ug of DNA from sorted CD4+ and CD8+ cells. Overall study results and limits: Researchers report that around 31 CD8+ CDR3 sequences appeared in both patients and controls. CD8+ Simpson's diversity showed no significant patient-control difference.

TCR beta VDJ and CDR3 were profiled, and genomic DNA was the template. MiXCR was run by TCRdb on the reads, yielding one entry per CDR3 protein. The repertoire holds 150,000 to 200,000 distinct CDR3 sequences, with under 70% as singletons. Notes on this clonotype: Its antigen is not known.

The CDR3 is 13 amino acids. Between the trimmed V and J ends, which lost 0 bases and 3 bases, there was a span of 5 bases. CDR1 and CDR2 (germline): LNHDA, SQIVND (reference sequence). This receptor was identified in a human donor with severe aplastic anemia or a healthy control (not recorded which). Input material: sorted CD4+, CD8+, or CD8+CD57+ T cells (not recorded which) from PBMCs. The chain employs TRBV19 and TRBJ1-1; no reliable D call. Here the CDR3 DNA reads TGTGCCAGTAGTATAGAGGTTTACACTGAAGCTTTCTTT. The encoded protein is CASSIEVYTEAFF.